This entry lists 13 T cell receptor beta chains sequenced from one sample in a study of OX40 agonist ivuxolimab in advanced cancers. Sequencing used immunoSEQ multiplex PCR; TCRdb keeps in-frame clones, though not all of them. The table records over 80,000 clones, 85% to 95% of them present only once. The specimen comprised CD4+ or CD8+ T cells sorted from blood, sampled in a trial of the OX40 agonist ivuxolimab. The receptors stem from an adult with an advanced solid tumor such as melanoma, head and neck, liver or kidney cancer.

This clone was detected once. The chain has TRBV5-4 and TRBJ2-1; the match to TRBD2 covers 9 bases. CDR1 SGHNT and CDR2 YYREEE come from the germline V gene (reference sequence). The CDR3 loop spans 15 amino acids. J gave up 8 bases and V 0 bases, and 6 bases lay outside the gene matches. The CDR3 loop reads CASSLGSGLAYEQFF. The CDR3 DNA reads TGTGCCAGCAGCTTGGGGTCGGGACTAGCATATGAGCAGTTCTTC.

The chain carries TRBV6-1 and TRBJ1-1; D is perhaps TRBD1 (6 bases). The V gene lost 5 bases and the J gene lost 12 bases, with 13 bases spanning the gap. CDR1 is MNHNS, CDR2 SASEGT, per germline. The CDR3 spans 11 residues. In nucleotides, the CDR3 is TGTGCCAGCAGTACCTACGACAGGTCTTTCTTT. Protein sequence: CASSTYDRSFF.

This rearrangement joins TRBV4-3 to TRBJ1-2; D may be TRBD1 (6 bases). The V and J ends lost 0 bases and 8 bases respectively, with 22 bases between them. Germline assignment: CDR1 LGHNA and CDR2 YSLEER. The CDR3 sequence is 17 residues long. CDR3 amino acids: CASSQELAGARSLGYTF. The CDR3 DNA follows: TGCGCCAGCAGCCAAGAGCTGGCAGGGGCGCGCAGCTTGGGCTACACCTTC.

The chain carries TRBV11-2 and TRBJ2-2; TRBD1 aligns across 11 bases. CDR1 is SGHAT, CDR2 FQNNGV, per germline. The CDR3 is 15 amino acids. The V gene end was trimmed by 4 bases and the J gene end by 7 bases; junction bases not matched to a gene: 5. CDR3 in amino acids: CASSSGQGAVGELFF. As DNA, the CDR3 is TGTGCCAGCAGCTCCGGACAGGGGGCGGTCGGGGAGCTGTTTTTT. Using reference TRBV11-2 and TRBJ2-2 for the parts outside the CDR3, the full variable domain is EAGVAQSPRYKIIEKRQSVAFWCNPISGHATLYWYQQILGQGPKLLIQFQNNGVVDDSQLPKDRFSAERLKGVDSTLKIQPAKLEDSAVYLCASSSGQGAVGELFFGEGSRLTVL.

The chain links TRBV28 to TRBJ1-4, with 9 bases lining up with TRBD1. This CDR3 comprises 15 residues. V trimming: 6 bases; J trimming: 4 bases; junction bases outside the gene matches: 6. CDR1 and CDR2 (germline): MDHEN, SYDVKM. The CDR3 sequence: CASSVPGQGNEKLFF. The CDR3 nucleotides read TGTGCCAGCAGCGTCCCGGGACAGGGTAATGAAAAACTGTTTTTT.

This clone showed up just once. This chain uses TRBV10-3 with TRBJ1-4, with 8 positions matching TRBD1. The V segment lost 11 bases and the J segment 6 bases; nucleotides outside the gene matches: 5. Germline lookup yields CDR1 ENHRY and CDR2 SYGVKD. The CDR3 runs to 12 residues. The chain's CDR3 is CAARGLDEKLFF. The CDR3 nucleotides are TGTGCCGCCAGGGGGCTGGATGAAAAACTGTTTTTT.

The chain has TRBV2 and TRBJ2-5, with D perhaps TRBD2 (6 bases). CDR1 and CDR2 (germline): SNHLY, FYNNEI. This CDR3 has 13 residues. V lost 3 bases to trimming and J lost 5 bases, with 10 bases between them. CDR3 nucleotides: TGTGCCAGCAGTGATGGGACTGAGGAGACCCAGTACTTC. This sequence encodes CASSDGTEETQYF.

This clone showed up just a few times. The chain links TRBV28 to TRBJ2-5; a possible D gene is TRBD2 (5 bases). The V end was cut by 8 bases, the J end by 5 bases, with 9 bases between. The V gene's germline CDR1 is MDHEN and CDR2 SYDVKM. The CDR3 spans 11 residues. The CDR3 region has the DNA TGTGCCAGCCAACGGAGGGAGACCCAGTACTTC. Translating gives CASQRRETQYF.

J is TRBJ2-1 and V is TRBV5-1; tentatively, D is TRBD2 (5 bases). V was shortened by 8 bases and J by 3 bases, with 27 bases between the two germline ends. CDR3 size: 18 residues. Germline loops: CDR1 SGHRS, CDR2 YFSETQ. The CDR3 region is CARERSVEVSSGYNEQFF. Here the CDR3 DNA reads TGCGCCAGGGAGAGATCAGTCGAGGTATCCAGCGGCTACAATGAGCAGTTCTTC. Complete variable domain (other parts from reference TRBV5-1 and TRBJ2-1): KAGVTQTPRYLIKTRGQQVTLSCSPISGHRSVSWYQQTPGQGLQFLFEYFSETQRNKGNFPGRFSGRQFSNSRSEMNVSTLELGDSALYLCARERSVEVSSGYNEQFFGPGTRLTVL.

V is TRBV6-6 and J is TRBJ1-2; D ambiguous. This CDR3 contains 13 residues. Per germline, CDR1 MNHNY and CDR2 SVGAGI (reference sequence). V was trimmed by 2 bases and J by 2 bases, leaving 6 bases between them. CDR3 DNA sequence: TGTGCCAGCAGTTACCTTGGGAACTATGGCTACACCTTC. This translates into CASSYLGNYGYTF.

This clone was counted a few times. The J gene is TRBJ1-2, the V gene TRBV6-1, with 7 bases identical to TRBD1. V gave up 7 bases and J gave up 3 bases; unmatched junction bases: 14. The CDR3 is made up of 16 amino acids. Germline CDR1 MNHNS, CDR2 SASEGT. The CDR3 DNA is TGTGCCAGCACCGAAGCCGACAGGGACCCTTACTATGGCTACACCTTC. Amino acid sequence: CASTEADRDPYYGYTF.

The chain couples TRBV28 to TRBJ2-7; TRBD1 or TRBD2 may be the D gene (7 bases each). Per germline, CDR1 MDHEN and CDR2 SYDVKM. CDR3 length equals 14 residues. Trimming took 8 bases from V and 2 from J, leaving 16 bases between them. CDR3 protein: CASQGGRGAYEQYF. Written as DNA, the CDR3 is TGTGCCAGCCAGGGGGGCCGGGGGGCCTACGAGCAGTACTTC.

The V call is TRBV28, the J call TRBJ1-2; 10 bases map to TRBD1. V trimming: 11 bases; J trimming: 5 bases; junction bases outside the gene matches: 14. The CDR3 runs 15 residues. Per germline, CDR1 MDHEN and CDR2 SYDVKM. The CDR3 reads CAGADRGLFGYGYTF. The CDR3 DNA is TGTGCCGGTGCCGACAGGGGGCTATTCGGGTATGGCTACACCTTC.